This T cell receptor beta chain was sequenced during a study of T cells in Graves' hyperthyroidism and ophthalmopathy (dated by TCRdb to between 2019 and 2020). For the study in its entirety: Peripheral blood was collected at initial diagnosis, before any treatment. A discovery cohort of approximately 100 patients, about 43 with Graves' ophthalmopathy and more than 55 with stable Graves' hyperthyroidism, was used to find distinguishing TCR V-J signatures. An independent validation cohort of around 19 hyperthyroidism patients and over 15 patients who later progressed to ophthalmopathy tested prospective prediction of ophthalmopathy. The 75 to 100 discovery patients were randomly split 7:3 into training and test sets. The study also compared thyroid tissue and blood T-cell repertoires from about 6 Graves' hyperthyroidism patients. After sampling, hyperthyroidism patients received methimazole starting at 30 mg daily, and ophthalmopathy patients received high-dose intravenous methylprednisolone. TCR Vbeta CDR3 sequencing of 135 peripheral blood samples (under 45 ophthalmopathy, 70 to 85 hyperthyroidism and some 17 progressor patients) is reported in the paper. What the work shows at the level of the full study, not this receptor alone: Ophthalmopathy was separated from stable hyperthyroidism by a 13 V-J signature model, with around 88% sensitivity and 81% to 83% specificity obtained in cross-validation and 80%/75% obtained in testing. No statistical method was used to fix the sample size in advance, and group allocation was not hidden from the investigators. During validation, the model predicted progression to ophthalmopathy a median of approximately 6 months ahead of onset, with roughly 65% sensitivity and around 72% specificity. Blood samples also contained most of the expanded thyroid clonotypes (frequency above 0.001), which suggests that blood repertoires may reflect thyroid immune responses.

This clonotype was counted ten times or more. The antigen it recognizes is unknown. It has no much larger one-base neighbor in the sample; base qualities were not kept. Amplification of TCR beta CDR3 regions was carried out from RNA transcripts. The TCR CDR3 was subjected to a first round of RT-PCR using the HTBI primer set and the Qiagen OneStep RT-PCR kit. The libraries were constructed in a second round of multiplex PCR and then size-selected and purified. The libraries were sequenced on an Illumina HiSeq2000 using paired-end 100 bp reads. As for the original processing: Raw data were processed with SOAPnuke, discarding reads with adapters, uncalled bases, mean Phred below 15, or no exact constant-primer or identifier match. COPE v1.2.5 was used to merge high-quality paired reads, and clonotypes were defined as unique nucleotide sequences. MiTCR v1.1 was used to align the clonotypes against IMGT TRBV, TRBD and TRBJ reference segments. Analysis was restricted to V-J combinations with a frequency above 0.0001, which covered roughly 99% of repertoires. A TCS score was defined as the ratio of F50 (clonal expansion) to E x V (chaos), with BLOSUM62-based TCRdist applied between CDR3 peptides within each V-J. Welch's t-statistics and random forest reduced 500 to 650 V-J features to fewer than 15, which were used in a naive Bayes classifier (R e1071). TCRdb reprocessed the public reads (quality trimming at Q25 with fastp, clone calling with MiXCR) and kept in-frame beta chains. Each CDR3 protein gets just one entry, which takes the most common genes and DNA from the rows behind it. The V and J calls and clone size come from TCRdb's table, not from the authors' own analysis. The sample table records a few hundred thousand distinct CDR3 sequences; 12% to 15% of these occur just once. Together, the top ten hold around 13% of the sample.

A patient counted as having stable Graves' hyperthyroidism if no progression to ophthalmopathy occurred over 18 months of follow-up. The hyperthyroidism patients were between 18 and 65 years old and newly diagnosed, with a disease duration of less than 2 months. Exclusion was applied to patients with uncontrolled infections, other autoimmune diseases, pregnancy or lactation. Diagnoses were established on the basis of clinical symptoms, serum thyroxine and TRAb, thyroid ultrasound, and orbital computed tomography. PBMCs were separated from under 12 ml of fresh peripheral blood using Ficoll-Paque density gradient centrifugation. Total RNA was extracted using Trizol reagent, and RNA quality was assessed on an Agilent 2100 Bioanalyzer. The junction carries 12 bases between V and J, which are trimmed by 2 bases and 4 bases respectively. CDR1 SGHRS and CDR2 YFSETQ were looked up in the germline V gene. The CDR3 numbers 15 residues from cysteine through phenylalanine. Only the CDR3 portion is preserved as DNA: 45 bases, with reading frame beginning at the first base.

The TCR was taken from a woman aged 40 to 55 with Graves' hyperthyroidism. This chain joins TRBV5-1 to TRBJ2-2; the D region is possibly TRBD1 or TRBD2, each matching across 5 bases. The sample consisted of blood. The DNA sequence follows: TGCGCCAGCAGCTTAGGGACGGCCGGCACCGGGGAGCTGTTTTTT. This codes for CASSLGTAGTGELFF.